Listed below are T cell receptor beta chains from one sample, sequenced in a study of Tregs in tolerant kidney transplant recipients. For these TCRs, the target antigens are not known. Only in-frame clones appear in the TCRdb table, and some are missing; sequencing was by immunoSEQ multiplex PCR. The table records more than 25,000 clones, about 79% of them present only once. Sample: Tregs from blood cultured with allogeneic cells. These receptors came from a human donor in good health. Each CDR3 is given with its conserved first and last residue. The D gene is left open where the match is weak. Expanded clones get a size class; other rows say once, few or many, or leave the size out.

V	size	D	J	DNA	CDR3
TRBV21-1	few	-	TRBJ2-1	TGTGCCAGCACCACTCCGGGACTCCACATAGCGAGCTCCTACAATGAGCAGTTCTTC	CASTTPGLHIASSYNEQFF
TRBV5-1	few	-	TRBJ1-1	TGCGCCAGCAGCTATAGAGGGGCGGTGAACACTGAAGCTTTCTTT	CASSYRGAVNTEAFF
TRBV12-5	-	-	TRBJ1-5	TGTGCTAGTGGTTGGGGCCAGGGATATAGCAATCAGCCCCAGCATTTT	CASGWGQGYSNQPQHF
TRBV9	-	-	TRBJ1-6	TGTGCCAGCAGCGTAGGGGCACAGAATTCACCCCTCCACTTT	CASSVGAQNSPLHF
TRBV4-3	-	-	TRBJ2-6	TGCGCCAGCAGTTACTCTGGGGCCAACGTCCTGACTTTC	CASSYSGANVLTF
TRBV6-1	-	-	TRBJ2-5	TGTGCCAGCAGTGTGGCGACAGTTCAAGAGACCCAGTACTTC	CASSVATVQETQYF
TRBV30	-	-	TRBJ2-3	TGTGCCTGGAGTCCCCCCGGCAATACGCAGTATTTT	CAWSPPGNTQYF
TRBV10-3	-	-	TRBJ2-7	TGTGCCATATCGGAGGGCTCCTACGAGCAGTACTTC	CAISEGSYEQYF
TRBV21-1	-	-	TRBJ2-5	TGTGCCAGCAGACGACAAGAGACCCAGTACTTC	CASRRQETQYF
TRBV19	-	TRBD2	TRBJ2-2	TGTGCCAGTAGTATCCTAGAGCCGCTAGCGGGATTCACCGGGGAGCTGTTTTTT	CASSILEPLAGFTGELFF
TRBV6-5	few	TRBD1	TRBJ1-1	TGTGCCAGCCGGATCAGGGGGTTGAACACTGAAGCTTTCTTT	CASRIRGLNTEAFF
TRBV7-8	-	-	TRBJ1-5	TGTGCCAGCAGCTTAGAGAACAGGAAGCGGGGACTTAATCAGCCCCAGCATTTT	CASSLENRKRGLNQPQHF
TRBV21-1	once	-	TRBJ2-1	TGTGCCAGCAGCAAAACCAACGGCTGCTCTAGCTCCTACAATGAGCAGTTCTTC	CASSKTNGCSSSYNEQFF
TRBV28	few	-	TRBJ1-1	TGTGCCAGCAGTTTCGGCAGGGCTAGCACTGAAGCTTTCTTT	CASSFGRASTEAFF
TRBV19	-	-	TRBJ2-7	TGTGCCAGTAGTACCCGACCGTCTTTCAGGTACGAGCAGTACTTC	CASSTRPSFRYEQYF
TRBV11-1	-	TRBD1	TRBJ2-5	TGTGCCAGCAGCTCCGGGACCGGGACAGCTGAGACCCAGTACTTC	CASSSGTGTAETQYF
TRBV7-9	-	-	TRBJ2-3	TGTGCCAGCAGTTCTAACTTCGGGCCGCTTCGACATACGCAGTATTTT	CASSSNFGPLRHTQYF
TRBV11-3	-	-	TRBJ2-7	TGTGCCAGCAGCTTCCGGTGGGAATCCTACGAGCAGTACTTC	CASSFRWESYEQYF
TRBV9	-	TRBD2	TRBJ2-7	TGTGCCAGCAGCCCCTCACGACTAGCGGGGGGGGTCTACGAGCAGTACTTC	CASSPSRLAGGVYEQYF
TRBV9	-	-	TRBJ1-2	TGTGCCAGCAGCCAGGGGACGGGCGGCTACACCTTC	CASSQGTGGYTF
TRBV18	-	-	TRBJ2-3	TGTGCCAGCTCACCTATACAGTCTAGTATGCAGTATTTT	CASSPIQSSMQYF
TRBV7-2	-	-	TRBJ1-3	TGTGCCAGCAGCCTAGGCGGGGGCCACTCTGGAAACACCATATATTTT	CASSLGGGHSGNTIYF
TRBV5-1	-	-	TRBJ1-4	TGCGCCAGCAGCTGGGACATAAATGAAAAACTGTTTTTT	CASSWDINEKLFF
TRBV19	-	TRBD1	TRBJ2-2	TGTGCCAGTAGTTTGGGACAGGGAAACACCGGGGAGCTGTTTTTT	CASSLGQGNTGELFF
TRBV6-5	few	-	TRBJ1-2	TGTGCCAGCTCTTTCGGGGGAGCTACTGGCTACACCTTC	CASSFGGATGYTF
TRBV19	few	-	TRBJ1-1	TGTGCCAGTAGCAGGGACTTCACAGGGTTCACTGAAGCTTTCTTT	CASSRDFTGFTEAFF